This T cell receptor beta chain is from a study of blood T cell repertoires in COVID-19. This clone showed up just once. Trimming took off 0 bases at V and 10 bases at J, with 16 bases between the two ends. The CDR3 extends over 15 amino acids. Germline V lookup: CDR1 SGHTA, CDR2 FQGNSA. Profiling relied on immunoSEQ multiplex PCR, and the TCRdb table lists in-frame clones only, not all of them. The profile shows 300,000 or so clones, around 88% of them singletons. Sequencing was done on a sample of peripheral blood. This TCR came from a woman aged 50 to 60 with acute or convalescent COVID-19. The chain has TRBV7-2 and TRBJ2-1, with TRBD2 as a possible D gene (7 bases). CDR3 sequence reads: CASSLAGGAREEQFF. For the CDR3, the DNA is TGTGCCAGCAGCTTAGCGGGGGGGGCGCGGGAGGAGCAGTTCTTC.